Listed below are T cell receptor beta chains from one sample, sequenced in a study of blood T cells in healthy people across ages. MiXCR, applied by TCRdb to the 5' RACE reads, yields one record per CDR3 protein. This table holds fewer than 650,000 distinct CDR3 sequences, roughly a quarter found once. These same records also appear under a second study, on T cells of mothers and their children.

Sequencing was carried out using blood. The receptor source for this set is a boy between 2 and 10 years old in good health. The CDR3 runs from the conserved cysteine through the conserved F or W. A D gene is named only where the DNA matches it firmly. Not every row has a clone size; where given, it reads once, few, many or a size class.

TRBJ2-5 - 15 TRBD2 TRBV4-1 TGCGCCAGCAGCCGCGCCGGGACTACACAAGAGACCCAGTACTTC CASSRAGTTQETQYF
TRBJ2-1 - 12 - TRBV30 TGTGCCTGGGGACCAGCCGACAATGAGCAGTTCTTC CAWGPADNEQFF
TRBJ1-4 few 15 - TRBV6-4 TGTGCCAGCAGTGACAGCACAACACCGGAGGAAAAACTGTTTTTT CASSDSTTPEEKLFF
TRBJ2-3 - 21 TRBD2 TRBV11-2 TGTGCCAGCAGCTCCCCGTTTACCAGGACTAGCGGGAGACAAAGCACAGATACGCAGTATTTT CASSSPFTRTSGRQSTDTQYF
TRBJ2-2 - 12 - TRBV9 TGTGCCAGCAGTATCCGTACCGGGGAGCTGTTTTTT CASSIRTGELFF
TRBJ1-1 few 11 - TRBV2 TGTGCCAGCAGTGAGAGGTACGAAGCTTTCTTT CASSERYEAFF
TRBJ1-5 few 17 - TRBV6-5 TGTGCCAGCAGTTCCCGCCGTCCCAATTATAGCAATCAGCCCCAGCATTTT CASSSRRPNYSNQPQHF
TRBJ2-2 few 14 - TRBV7-8 TGTGCCAGCAGCTTATCTCGTGTAACCGGGGAGCTGTTTTTT CASSLSRVTGELFF
TRBJ1-3 few 15 - TRBV9 TGTGCCAGCAGCTGGGACAAAAGCTCTGGAAACACCATATATTTT CASSWDKSSGNTIYF
TRBJ1-2 - 12 - TRBV29-1 TGCAGCGTTGAGGAGCACGACTATGGCTACACCTTC CSVEEHDYGYTF
TRBJ2-7 - 13 - TRBV10-3 TGTGCCATCAGTGAGTCCGGGGGCTACAAGCAGTACTTC CAISESGGYKQYF
TRBJ1-2 - 13 - TRBV12-3/TRBV12-4 TGTGCCAGCAGCAGAGAGTTCCTCTATGGCTGCACCTTC CASSREFLYGCTF
TRBJ2-2 - 15 TRBD2 TRBV6-5 TGTGCCAGCACCCCCGGACTAGCGTACACCGGGGAGCTGTTTTTT CASTPGLAYTGELFF
TRBJ1-2 - 14 - TRBV5-1 TGCGCCAGCAGCTTGGCTGGGGGTAGGAATGGCTACACCTTC CASSLAGGRNGYTF
TRBJ2-1 - 12 - TRBV6-5 TGTGCCGGCTCTCGGGGGAACAATGAGCAGTTCTTT CAGSRGNNEQFF
TRBJ2-3 few 14 TRBD2 TRBV7-9 TGTGCCAGCAGCTTCTGGAGGGGAGGGGATACGCAGTATTTT CASSFWRGGDTQYF
TRBJ1-5 - 13 - TRBV12-3/TRBV12-4 TGTGCCAGCCAACCCTCCCAGGGGCAGCCCCAGCATTTT CASQPSQGQPQHF
TRBJ2-5 - 16 TRBD1 TRBV28 TGTGCCAGCAGTCCAAGCTGGGACAGGGGGCAGGAGACCCAGTACTTC CASSPSWDRGQETQYF
TRBJ1-1 - 15 TRBD1 TRBV19 TGTGCCAGTAGTATTGAGGCGGGTCCGGACAGGGGGGCTTTCTTT CASSIEAGPDRGAFF
TRBJ2-7 - 15 - TRBV20-1 TGCAGTGCTAGAGGCCCCTGGGACCATACCTACGAGCAGTACTTC CSARGPWDHTYEQYF
TRBJ2-3 - 17 TRBD2 TRBV5-4 TGTGCCAGCAGCTTGGATGGGACTAGCGGTAGCACAGATACGCAGTATTTT CASSLDGTSGSTDTQYF
TRBJ2-3 - 15 - TRBV7-9 TGTGCCAGCAGCGCCGTAACAGGGTACACAGATACGCAGTATTTT CASSAVTGYTDTQYF
TRBJ2-1 - 16 TRBD2 TRBV3-1 TGTGCCAGCAGCCAAGATTGGGGGACTAGCCCAAATGAGCAGTTCTTC CASSQDWGTSPNEQFF
TRBJ2-5 - 16 TRBD1 TRBV5-1 TGCGCCAGCAGCTCCACCGGGACAGGGTATCAAGAGACCCAGTACTTC CASSSTGTGYQETQYF
TRBJ2-5 - 16 - TRBV7-9 TGTGCCAGCAGCTTGCCCGACAGGTACCCGATGATGACCCAGTACTTC CASSLPDRYPMMTQYF
TRBJ2-1 - 15 - TRBV6-5 TGTGCCAGCAGCCCTGCTGACGCGGGGTTAAATGGGCAGTTCTTC CASSPADAGLNGQFF